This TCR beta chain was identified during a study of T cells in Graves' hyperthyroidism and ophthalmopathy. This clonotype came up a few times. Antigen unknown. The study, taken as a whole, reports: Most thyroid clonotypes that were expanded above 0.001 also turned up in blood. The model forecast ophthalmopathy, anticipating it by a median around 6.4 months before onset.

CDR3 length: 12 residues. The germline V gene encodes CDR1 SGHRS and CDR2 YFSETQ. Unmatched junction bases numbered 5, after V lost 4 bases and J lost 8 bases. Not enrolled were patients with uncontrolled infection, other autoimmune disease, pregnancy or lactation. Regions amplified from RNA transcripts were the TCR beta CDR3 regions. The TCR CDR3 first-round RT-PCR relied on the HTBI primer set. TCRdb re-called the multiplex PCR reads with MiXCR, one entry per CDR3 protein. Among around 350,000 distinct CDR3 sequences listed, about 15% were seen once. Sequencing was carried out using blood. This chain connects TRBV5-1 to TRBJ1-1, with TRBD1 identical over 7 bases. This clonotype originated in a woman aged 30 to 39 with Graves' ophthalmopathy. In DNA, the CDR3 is TGCGCCAGCAGCCCTGGGACAGACGAAGCTTTCTTT. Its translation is CASSPGTDEAFF.